Below, 6 T cell receptor beta chains from the same sample are listed, as sequenced in a study of shared clonotypes between healthy human individuals. TCRdb keeps only in-frame clones here, not all; method: immunoSEQ multiplex PCR. The sample has some 1,600,000 clones; approximately 98% are singletons. The sample taken for sequencing was naive CD4+ T cells sorted from blood. Noted subset: CD45RA+ positively selected. All receptors come from a man aged 25-45 years in good health.

The chain has TRBV19 and TRBJ1-5; the match to TRBD1 covers 8 bases. The CDR3 covers 17 residues. Germline CDR1 and CDR2: LNHDA and SQIVND (reference sequence). The V and J ends lost 4 bases and 0 bases, in that order; junction bases with no gene match: 8. The CDR3 protein is CASSNWDRTDSNQPQHF. CDR3 nucleotides: TGTGCCAGTAGTAACTGGGACAGGACCGATAGCAATCAGCCCCAGCATTTT.

V gene TRBV28 combines with J gene TRBJ1-2; no clear D gene. The length of the CDR3 is 16 residues. Germline loops: CDR1 MDHEN, CDR2 SYDVKM. The ends were cut back, 2 bases at V and 5 bases at J, with 18 bases in the middle. The CDR3 region has the DNA TGTGCCAGCAGTTTAAGAGGGAAGGAGCTAGGGTATGGCTACACCTTC. Protein product: CASSLRGKELGYGYTF.

The chain joins TRBV9 to TRBJ2-3, with TRBD2 matching over 8 bases. Germline trimming cut 1 base from V and 0 bases from J; bases unmatched to any gene: 7. The germline V gene has CDR1 SGDLS and CDR2 YYNGEE. CDR3 length: 17 amino acids. The CDR3: CASSVRASGYSTDTQYF. CDR3 DNA: TGTGCCAGCAGCGTACGAGCTAGCGGGTATAGCACAGATACGCAGTATTTT. Combining the CDR3 with reference TRBV9 and TRBJ2-3 gives the whole variable domain DSGVTQTPKHLITATGQRVTLRCSPRSGDLSVYWYQQSLDQGLQFLIQYYNGEERAKGNILERFSAQQFPDLHSELNLSSLELGDSALYFCASSVRASGYSTDTQYFGPGTRLTVL.

The chain employs TRBV5-4 and TRBJ1-2; 7 nucleotides agree with TRBD1. The CDR3 totals 12 residues. After removal of 1 base from V and 11 bases from J, the junction contained 5 bases not matched to a gene. The germline gives CDR1 SGHNT, CDR2 YYREEE (reference sequence). Here the CDR3 reads CASSLSGTVYTF. The CDR3 nucleotides read TGTGCCAGCAGCTTGTCCGGGACAGTTTACACCTTC. The complete variable domain, with remaining parts taken from reference TRBV5-4 and TRBJ1-2, reads ETGVTQSPTHLIKTRGQQVTLRCSSQSGHNTVSWYQQALGQGPQFIFQYYREEENGRGNFPPRFSGLQFPNYSSELNVNALELDDSALYLCASSLSGTVYTFGSGTRLTVV.

The chain recombines TRBV7-2 with TRBJ2-3; the D is unclear. This CDR3 contains 14 residues. Trimming removed 3 bases at V and 1 base at J, with 8 bases between. The V gene's germline CDR1 is SGHTA and CDR2 FQGNSA. This chain's CDR3 is CASSFSWGTDTQYF. The CDR3 DNA sequence: TGTGCCAGCAGCTTCTCTTGGGGCACAGATACGCAGTATTTT.

The chain employs TRBV5-1 and TRBJ2-7; 9 nucleotides match TRBD1. The CDR3 has 14 amino acids. V lost 5 bases, J lost 3 bases, and 6 bases stayed unmatched. Germline assignment: CDR1 SGHRS and CDR2 YFSETQ. In DNA form, the CDR3 reads TGCGCCAGCAGGACCGGGACAGGGCTCTACGAGCAGTACTTC. Translated: CASRTGTGLYEQYF.